These 10 T cell receptor beta chains came from one sample sequenced in a study of blood T cell repertoires in COVID-19. Using immunoSEQ multiplex PCR, the repertoire was profiled, and TCRdb retains in-frame clones only, with some absent. The table lists 150,000 to 200,000 clones, 65% to 85% of them singletons. The sequencing sample was made of peripheral blood. Every receptor here comes from a woman in her 70s who had recovered from COVID-19.

DNA for the CDR3: TGTGCCAGCAGCTTAGGGGGACAGAAAGAGACCCAGTACTTC. Its protein product is CASSLGGQKETQYF. The chain links TRBV11-1 to TRBJ2-5; 7 nucleotides match TRBD1. Germline V gene data show CDR1 as SGHAT and CDR2 as FQDESV (reference sequence). V trimming: 1 base; J trimming: 3 bases; junction bases outside the gene matches: 2. The CDR3 consists of 14 residues.

V usage is TRBV28 and J usage is TRBJ2-3; 8 bases map to TRBD1. Germline V gives CDR1 MDHEN, CDR2 SYDVKM. Trimming removed 6 bases from V and 6 bases from J; junction bases left unmatched: 14. This CDR3 comprises 16 residues. The CDR3 is CASSQTQGADTDTQYF. CDR3 coding DNA: TGTGCCAGCAGCCAAACCCAGGGGGCAGACACGGATACGCAGTATTTT.

The V gene is TRBV6-2 or TRBV6-3, the J gene TRBJ2-5; tentative D call: TRBD1 (5 bases). V lost 1 base to trimming and J lost 2 bases, with 11 bases between them. Germline V gene sequence: CDR1 MNHEY, CDR2 SVGEGT. The CDR3 contains 15 residues. DNA for the CDR3: TGTGCCAGCAGTTACTGGCAGGGTCCACAAGAGACCCAGTACTTC. Translating gives CASSYWQGPQETQYF.

V usage is TRBV9 and J usage is TRBJ1-6; D call uncertain. This CDR3 has 13 residues. The V gene's germline CDR1 is SGDLS and CDR2 YYNGEE. V lost 0 bases and J 9 bases, leaving 7 bases between the germline ends. This CDR3 is CASSVATGSPLHF. The CDR3, as DNA: TGTGCCAGCAGCGTAGCTACGGGTTCACCCCTCCACTTT.

The chain has TRBV12-5 and TRBJ1-5, with D hard to call. Trimming took 4 bases from V and 2 from J, leaving 3 bases between them. CDR3 length equals 12 residues. Germline loops: CDR1 LGHNT, CDR2 FRNRAP. The CDR3 DNA follows: TGTGCTAGTGGTTCTGGCAATCAGCCCCAGCATTTT. The encoded protein is CASGSGNQPQHF.

This clone was seen more than once but under ten times. The chain links TRBV20-1 to TRBJ1-4; D uncertain. The length of the CDR3 is 11 residues. Germline CDR1 is DFQATT and CDR2 is SNEGSKA (reference sequence). With 7 bases removed from V and 7 bases from J, the gap between germline ends came to 10 bases. The CDR3: CSVYSGEKLFF. The CDR3 nucleotides read TGCAGTGTTTACTCTGGTGAAAAACTGTTTTTT.

This clone was seen a handful of times. V usage is TRBV7-2 and J usage is TRBJ1-2; TRBD1 might be the D (6 bases). The CDR3 consists of 15 residues. Trimming took off 4 bases at V and 2 bases at J, with 14 bases between the two ends. The germline gives CDR1 SGHTA, CDR2 FQGNSA. CDR3 in amino acids: CASSSYRVSNYGYTF. CDR3 in DNA: TGTGCCAGCAGCTCCTACAGGGTGTCAAACTATGGCTACACCTTC.

The chain combines TRBV28 with TRBJ1-5; D possibly corresponds to TRBD1 (5 bases). Looked up from germline, CDR1 is MDHEN and CDR2 is SYDVKM. V gave up 7 bases and J gave up 5 bases, with 9 bases separating them. The CDR3 contains 12 residues. CDR3 sequence reads: CASIGGYQPQHF. The CDR3 DNA sequence: TGTGCCAGCATCGGGGGATATCAGCCCCAGCATTTT.

The V and J genes are TRBV18 and TRBJ2-3, with 13 bases matching TRBD2. The germline V gene has CDR1 KGHSH and CDR2 LQKENI. The CDR3 spans 16 residues. After removal of 5 bases from V and 4 bases from J, the junction contained 6 bases not matched to a gene. DNA of the CDR3: TGTGCCAGCTCAGCCGGACTAGCGGGAGTCTCAGATACGCAGTATTTT. It is translated as CASSAGLAGVSDTQYF.

The chain recombines TRBV27 with TRBJ2-7; 9 nucleotides agree with TRBD2. The CDR3 covers 18 residues. Germline CDR1 MNHEY, CDR2 SMNVEV (reference sequence). The J segment lost 2 bases and the V segment lost 6 bases, leaving 17 bases of the junction unmatched. The CDR3 protein is CASSPVVAGARGAYEQYF. The DNA of the CDR3 is TGTGCCAGCAGCCCTGTGGTAGCGGGAGCCCGAGGCGCCTACGAGCAGTACTTC.